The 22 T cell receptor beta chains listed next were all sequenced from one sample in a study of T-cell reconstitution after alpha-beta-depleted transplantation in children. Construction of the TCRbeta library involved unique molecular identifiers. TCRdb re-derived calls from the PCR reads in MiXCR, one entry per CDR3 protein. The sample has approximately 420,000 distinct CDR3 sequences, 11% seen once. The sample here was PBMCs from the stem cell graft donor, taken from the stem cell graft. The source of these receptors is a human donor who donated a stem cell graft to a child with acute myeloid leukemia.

This chain's CDR3 is CASSQGQGWNQPQHF. The CDR3 nucleotides are TGTGCCAGCAGTCAGGGACAGGGATGGAATCAGCCCCAGCATTTT. The chain combines TRBV16 with TRBJ1-5; TRBD1 agrees at 9 bases. The germline V gene encodes CDR1 KGHSY and CDR2 FQNENV. The CDR3 runs 15 residues. Trimming cost V 6 bases and J 4 bases; bases outside gene matches: 7.

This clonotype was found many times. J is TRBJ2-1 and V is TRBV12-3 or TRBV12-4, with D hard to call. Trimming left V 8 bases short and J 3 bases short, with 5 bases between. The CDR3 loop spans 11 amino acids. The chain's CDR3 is CASSFYNEQFF. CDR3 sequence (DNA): TGTGCCAGCTCGTTCTACAATGAGCAGTTCTTC.

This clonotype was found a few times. This CDR3 is CASSQSGLSYNEQFF. The CDR3 DNA follows: TGCGCCAGCAGCCAAAGCGGGCTCTCCTACAATGAGCAGTTCTTC. The chain recombines TRBV5-1 with TRBJ2-1; possibly TRBD2 for D (6 bases). The CDR3 contains 15 residues. Germline V CDR1 and CDR2: SGHRS, YFSETQ. V gave up 4 bases and J gave up 0 bases, with 11 bases separating them.

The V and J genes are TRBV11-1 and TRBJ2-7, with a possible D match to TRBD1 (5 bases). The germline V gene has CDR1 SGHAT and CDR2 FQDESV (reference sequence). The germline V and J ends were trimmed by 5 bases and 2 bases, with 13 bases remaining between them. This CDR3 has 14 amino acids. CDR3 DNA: TGTGCCAGCAGCCGTTCGGCAGGGACCTACGAGCAGTACTTC. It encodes CASSRSAGTYEQYF.

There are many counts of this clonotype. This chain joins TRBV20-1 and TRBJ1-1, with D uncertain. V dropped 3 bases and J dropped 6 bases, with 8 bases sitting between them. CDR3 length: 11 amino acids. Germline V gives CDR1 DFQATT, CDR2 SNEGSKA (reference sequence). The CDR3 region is CSASLGAEAFF. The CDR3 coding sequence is TGCAGTGCTAGCTTAGGTGCTGAAGCTTTCTTT.

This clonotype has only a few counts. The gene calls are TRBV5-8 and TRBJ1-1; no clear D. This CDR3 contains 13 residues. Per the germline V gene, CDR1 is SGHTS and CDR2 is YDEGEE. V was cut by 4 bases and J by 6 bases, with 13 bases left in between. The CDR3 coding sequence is TGTGCCAGCAGCGTTACCATTCCGTCTGAAGCTTTCTTT. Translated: CASSVTIPSEAFF.

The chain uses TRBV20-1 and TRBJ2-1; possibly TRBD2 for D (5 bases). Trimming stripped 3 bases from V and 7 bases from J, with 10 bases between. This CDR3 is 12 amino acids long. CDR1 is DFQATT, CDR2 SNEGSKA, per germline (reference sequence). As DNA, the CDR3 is TGCAGTGCTAGTCAGGACTTGAATGAGCAGTTCTTC. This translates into CSASQDLNEQFF.

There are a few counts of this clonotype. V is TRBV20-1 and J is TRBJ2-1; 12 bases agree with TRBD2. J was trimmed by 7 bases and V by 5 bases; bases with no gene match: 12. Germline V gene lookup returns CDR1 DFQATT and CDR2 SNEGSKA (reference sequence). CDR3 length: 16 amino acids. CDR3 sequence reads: CSAQIGLAGGKNEQFF. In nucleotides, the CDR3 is TGCAGTGCTCAAATAGGGCTAGCGGGAGGGAAAAATGAGCAGTTCTTC.

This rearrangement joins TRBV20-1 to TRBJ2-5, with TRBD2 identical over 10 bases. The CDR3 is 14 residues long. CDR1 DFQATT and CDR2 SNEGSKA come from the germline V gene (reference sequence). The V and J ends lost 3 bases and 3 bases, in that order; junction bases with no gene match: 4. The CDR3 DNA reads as TGCAGTGCTAGTATTAGCGGGAGGAAAGAGACCCAGTACTTC. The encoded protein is CSASISGRKETQYF.

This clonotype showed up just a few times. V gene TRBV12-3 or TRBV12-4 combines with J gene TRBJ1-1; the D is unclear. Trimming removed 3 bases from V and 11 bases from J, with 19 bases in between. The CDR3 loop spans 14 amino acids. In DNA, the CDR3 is TGTGCCAGCAGTTTGGCCTCCGCGAATTTGAAGGCTTTCTTT. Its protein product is CASSLASANLKAFF.

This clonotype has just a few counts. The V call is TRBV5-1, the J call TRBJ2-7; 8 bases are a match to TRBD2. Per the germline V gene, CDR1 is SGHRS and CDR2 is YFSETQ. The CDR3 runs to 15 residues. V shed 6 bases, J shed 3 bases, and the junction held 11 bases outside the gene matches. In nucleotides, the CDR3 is TGCGCCAGCAAGGAAGGGACTAGTAGGAGCTACGAGCAGTACTTC. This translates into CASKEGTSRSYEQYF.

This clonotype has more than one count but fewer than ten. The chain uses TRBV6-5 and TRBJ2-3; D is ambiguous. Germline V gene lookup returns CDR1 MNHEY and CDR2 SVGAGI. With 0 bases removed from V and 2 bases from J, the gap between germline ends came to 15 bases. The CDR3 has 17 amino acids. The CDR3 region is CASSYSTRVRHTDTQYF. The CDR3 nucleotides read TGTGCCAGCAGTTACTCGACCCGGGTTCGGCACACAGATACGCAGTATTTT.

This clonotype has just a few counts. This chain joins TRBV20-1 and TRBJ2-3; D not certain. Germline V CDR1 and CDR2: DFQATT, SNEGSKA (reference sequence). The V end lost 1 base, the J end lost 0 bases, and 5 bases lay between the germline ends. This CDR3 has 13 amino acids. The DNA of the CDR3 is TGCAGTGCTAGAGTATCGAGCACAGATACGCAGTATTTT. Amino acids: CSARVSSTDTQYF.

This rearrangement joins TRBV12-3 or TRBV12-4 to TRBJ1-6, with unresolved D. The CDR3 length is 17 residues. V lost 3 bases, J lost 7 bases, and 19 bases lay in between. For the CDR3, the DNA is TGTGCCAGCAGTTTCTGGGCACTTCCTACTCGGAATTCACCCCTCCACTTT. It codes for CASSFWALPTRNSPLHF.

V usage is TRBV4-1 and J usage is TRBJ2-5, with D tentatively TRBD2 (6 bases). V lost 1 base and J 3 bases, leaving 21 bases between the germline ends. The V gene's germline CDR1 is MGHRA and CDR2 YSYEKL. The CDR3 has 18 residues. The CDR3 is CASSQAFAGGIFEETQYF. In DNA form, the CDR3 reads TGCGCCAGCAGCCAAGCGTTTGCCGGGGGAATTTTCGAAGAGACCCAGTACTTC.

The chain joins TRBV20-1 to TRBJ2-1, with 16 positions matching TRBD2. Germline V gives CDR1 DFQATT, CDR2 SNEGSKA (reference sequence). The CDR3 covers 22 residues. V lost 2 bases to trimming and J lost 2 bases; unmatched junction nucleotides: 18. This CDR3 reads CSARPHIPGLAGGVPTYNEQFF. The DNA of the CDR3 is TGCAGTGCTAGACCTCATATCCCGGGACTAGCGGGAGGGGTCCCAACCTACAATGAGCAGTTCTTC.

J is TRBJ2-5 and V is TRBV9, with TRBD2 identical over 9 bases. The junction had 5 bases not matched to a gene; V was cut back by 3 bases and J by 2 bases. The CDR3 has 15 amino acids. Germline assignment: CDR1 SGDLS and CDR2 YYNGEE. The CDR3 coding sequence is TGTGCCAGCAGCGACCGCGGGGGGGGACAAGAGACCCAGTACTTC. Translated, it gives CASSDRGGGQETQYF.

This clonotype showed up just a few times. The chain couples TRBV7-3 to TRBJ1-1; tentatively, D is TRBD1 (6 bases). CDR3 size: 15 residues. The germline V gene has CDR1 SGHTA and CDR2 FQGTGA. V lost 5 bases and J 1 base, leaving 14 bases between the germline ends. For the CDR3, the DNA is TGTGCCAGCAGCCTGAGCGGACAGCCGAACACTGAAGCTTTCTTT. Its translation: CASSLSGQPNTEAFF.

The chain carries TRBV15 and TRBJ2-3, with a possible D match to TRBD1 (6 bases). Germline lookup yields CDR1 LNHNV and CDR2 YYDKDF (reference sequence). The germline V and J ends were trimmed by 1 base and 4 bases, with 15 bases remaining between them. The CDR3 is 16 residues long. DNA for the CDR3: TGTGCCACCAGCAGAGCCGGAACAGGGTGGGCAGATACGCAGTATTTT. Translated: CATSRAGTGWADTQYF.

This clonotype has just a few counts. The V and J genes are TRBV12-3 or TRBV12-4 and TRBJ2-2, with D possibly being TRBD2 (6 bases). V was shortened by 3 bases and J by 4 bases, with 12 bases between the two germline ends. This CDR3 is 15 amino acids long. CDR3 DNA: TGTGCCAGCAGTTTTATGGGGGGAGGCACCGGGGAGCTGTTTTTT. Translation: CASSFMGGGTGELFF.

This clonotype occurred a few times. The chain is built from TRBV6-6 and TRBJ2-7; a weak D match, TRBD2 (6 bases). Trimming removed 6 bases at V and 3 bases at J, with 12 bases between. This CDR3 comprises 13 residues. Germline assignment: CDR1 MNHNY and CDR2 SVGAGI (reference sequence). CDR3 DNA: TGTGCCAGCAGCTTACAAGCGGGCTACGAGCAGTACGTC. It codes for CASSLQAGYEQYV.

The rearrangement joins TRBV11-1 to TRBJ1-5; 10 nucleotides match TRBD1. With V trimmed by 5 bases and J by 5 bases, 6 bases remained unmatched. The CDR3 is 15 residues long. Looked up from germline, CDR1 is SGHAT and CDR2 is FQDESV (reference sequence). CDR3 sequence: CASSLGQGVDQPQHF. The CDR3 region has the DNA TGTGCCAGCAGCCTCGGACAGGGGGTCGATCAGCCCCAGCATTTT.